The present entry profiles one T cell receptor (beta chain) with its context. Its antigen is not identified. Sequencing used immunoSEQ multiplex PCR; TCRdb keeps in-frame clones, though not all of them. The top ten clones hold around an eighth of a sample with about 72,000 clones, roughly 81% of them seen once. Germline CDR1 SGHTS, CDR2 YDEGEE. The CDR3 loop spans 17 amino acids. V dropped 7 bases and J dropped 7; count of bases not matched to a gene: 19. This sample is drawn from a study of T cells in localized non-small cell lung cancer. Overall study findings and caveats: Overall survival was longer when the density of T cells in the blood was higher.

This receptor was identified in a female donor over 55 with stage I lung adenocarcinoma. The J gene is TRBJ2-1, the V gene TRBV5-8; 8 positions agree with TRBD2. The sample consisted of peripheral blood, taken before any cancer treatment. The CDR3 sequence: CASSSRGGRSRGNEQFF. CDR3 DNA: TGTGCCAGCTCAAGTAGGGGCGGGAGGTCCCGAGGTAATGAGCAGTTCTTC.